This TCR beta chain was recovered during a study of beta chain features in type 1 diabetes. Expressed TCRB transcripts were sequenced, since all the RNA that had been isolated was reverse transcribed. Profiling relied on immunoSEQ multiplex PCR, and the TCRdb table lists in-frame clones only, not all of them. The sample has over 700,000 clones; roughly 16% are singletons. This clone was counted only a few times. The V gene lost 4 bases and the J gene lost 7 bases, with 10 bases spanning the gap. This CDR3 has 12 amino acids. The germline CDR1 and CDR2 sequences are LGHNA and YSLEER. The sequenced sample was naive CD4+ T cells from blood. This sequence originates from a woman in her late teens or twenties in good health. The J gene is TRBJ1-1, the V gene TRBV4-3, with a weak D call TRBD1 (6 bases). As DNA, the CDR3 is TGCGCCAGCAGCCGAGCAGGGGTTGAAGCTTTCTTT. Its protein product is CASSRAGVEAFF.